This TCR beta chain was sequenced during a study of blood T cells in healthy people across ages. Whole-study context: Template switching picked up about one barcoded beta molecule for each two T cells.

Primed by a sample-barcoded 5' primer and a J-beta primer mix, a second PCR proceeded for 7 to 11 cycles. The study obtained at least 3 million CDR3-containing paired-end reads from every sample. One entry per CDR3 protein, called by TCRdb with MiXCR from the 5' RACE reads. The sample yields hundreds of thousands of distinct CDR3 sequences, about 62% seen once. The sample comprised blood. The source is a man between 25 and 39 years old in good health.

This CDR3 is CASRASIRGYTF. DNA of the CDR3: TGTGCCAGCAGGGCGAGCATCCGCGGCTACACCTTC. The chain carries TRBV28 and TRBJ1-2; no clear D. The CDR3 is 12 amino acids. Germline lookup yields CDR1 MDHEN and CDR2 SYDVKM. V was cut by 6 bases and J by 8 bases, with 13 bases left in between.